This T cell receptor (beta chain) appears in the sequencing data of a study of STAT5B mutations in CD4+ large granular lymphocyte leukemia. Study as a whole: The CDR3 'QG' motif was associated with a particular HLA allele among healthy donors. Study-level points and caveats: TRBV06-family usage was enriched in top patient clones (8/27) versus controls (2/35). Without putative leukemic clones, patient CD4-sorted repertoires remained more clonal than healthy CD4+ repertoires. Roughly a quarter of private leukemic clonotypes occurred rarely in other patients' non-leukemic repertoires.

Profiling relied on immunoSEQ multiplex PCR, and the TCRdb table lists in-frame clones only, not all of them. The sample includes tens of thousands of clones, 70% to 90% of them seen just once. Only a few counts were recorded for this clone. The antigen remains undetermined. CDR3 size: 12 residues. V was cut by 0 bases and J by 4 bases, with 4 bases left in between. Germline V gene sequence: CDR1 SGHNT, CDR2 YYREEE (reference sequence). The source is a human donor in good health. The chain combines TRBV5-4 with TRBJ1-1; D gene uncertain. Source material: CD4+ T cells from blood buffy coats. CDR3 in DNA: TGTGCCAGCAGCTTGGTTACCACTGAAGCTTTCTTT. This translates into CASSLVTTEAFF. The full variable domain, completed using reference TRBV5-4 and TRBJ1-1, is ETGVTQSPTHLIKTRGQQVTLRCSSQSGHNTVSWYQQALGQGPQFIFQYYREEENGRGNFPPRFSGLQFPNYSSELNVNALELDDSALYLCASSLVTTEAFFGQGTRLTVV.